A single sample is the source of the 8 T cell receptor beta chains below, sequenced in a study of vaccination and CD4 T cells after COVID-19. With the Oncomine TCR Beta short-read assay, DNA from cultured CD4+ T cells was sequenced. TCRdb reprocessed the PCR reads via MiXCR and lists one record per CDR3 protein. Seen here are some 16,000 distinct CDR3 sequences, about 53% observed once, and the top ten hold 3% to 4.5%. Treatment of the sample: 10-day PBMC culture with coronavirus spike peptide pools or control peptides (ViraFEST assay). These receptors have no identified antigens. Sequencing used CD4+ T cells from blood, cultured in vitro, obtained before SARS-CoV-2 vaccination. These receptors were taken from a human donor who had recovered from COVID-19.

The chain uses TRBV6-2 or TRBV6-3 and TRBJ1-1, with unresolved D. The CDR3 consists of 14 residues. CDR1 is MNHEY and CDR2 is SVGEGT in the germline V gene. V was trimmed by 5 bases and J by 1 base, leaving 11 bases between them. CDR3 nucleotide sequence: TGTGCCAGCAGTGACTACCTTGGGAACACTGAAGCTTTCTTT. Protein product: CASSDYLGNTEAFF.

The CDR3, as DNA: TGCGCCAGCAGTGAGTCGACTAGCGGGCACCAAGAGACCCAGTACTTC. Amino acid sequence: CASSESTSGHQETQYF. The V call is TRBV10-1, the J call TRBJ2-5; 10 bases align to TRBD2. Germline assignment: CDR1 WNHNN and CDR2 SYGVQD (reference sequence). V lost 0 bases, J lost 0 bases, and 1 base stayed unmatched. This CDR3 comprises 16 residues.

In this sample, this clonotype turned up a few times. V and J are TRBV19 and TRBJ2-6; D not resolved. This CDR3 has 14 amino acids. The V gene's germline CDR1 is LNHDA and CDR2 SQIVND (reference sequence). The germline V and J ends were trimmed by 7 bases and 4 bases, with 11 bases remaining between them. The CDR3 DNA sequence: TGTGCCAGTACTGGAGTGTTAGGGGCCAACGTCCTGACTTTC. This encodes CASTGVLGANVLTF.

V is TRBV7-8 and J is TRBJ2-7; 8 nucleotides agree with TRBD2. The CDR3 sequence is 15 residues long. The germline CDR1 and CDR2 sequences are SGHVS and FQNEAQ. Trimming removed 5 bases from V and 5 bases from J; junction bases left unmatched: 11. The CDR3 DNA reads TGTGCCAGCAGCCCACAGCCTGGACTAGCCCACGAGCAGTACTTC. Amino acid sequence: CASSPQPGLAHEQYF.

This clonotype was seen more than once but under ten times. V is TRBV6-1 and J is TRBJ1-6; unclear D gene. Germline CDR1 reads MNHNS; CDR2 reads SASEGT. The CDR3 loop spans 14 amino acids. With 7 bases removed from V and 7 bases from J, the gap between germline ends came to 14 bases. This CDR3 is CASKEIQGNSPLHF. The CDR3 DNA is TGTGCCAGCAAAGAGATCCAAGGGAATTCACCCCTCCACTTT.

This chain connects TRBV11-2 to TRBJ2-3, with TRBD2 identical over 14 bases. The CDR3 is 16 amino acids. The germline V gene encodes CDR1 SGHAT and CDR2 FQNNGV. V shed 2 bases, J shed 6 bases, and the junction held 4 bases outside the gene matches. CDR3 bases: TGTGCCAGCAGCTTAAGACTAGCGGGAGGGGTTGATACGCAGTATTTT. It yields the protein CASSLRLAGGVDTQYF.

The gene calls are TRBV28 and TRBJ1-5; no firm D call. V was shortened by 8 bases and J by 1 base, with 15 bases between the two germline ends. The CDR3 covers 15 residues. Germline CDR1 and CDR2: MDHEN and SYDVKM. CDR3 sequence: CASVKSGGSNQPQHF. CDR3 DNA: TGTGCCAGCGTAAAGTCCGGAGGCAGCAATCAGCCCCAGCATTTT.

The chain recombines TRBV7-9 with TRBJ2-1; D is unresolved. Germline V gene sequence: CDR1 SEHNR, CDR2 FQNEAQ (reference sequence). The CDR3 consists of 14 residues. V lost 5 bases, J lost 7 bases, and 15 bases lay in between. CDR3: CASSLTGRRNEQFF. DNA of the CDR3: TGTGCCAGCAGCCTCACTGGACGTAGGAATGAGCAGTTCTTC.